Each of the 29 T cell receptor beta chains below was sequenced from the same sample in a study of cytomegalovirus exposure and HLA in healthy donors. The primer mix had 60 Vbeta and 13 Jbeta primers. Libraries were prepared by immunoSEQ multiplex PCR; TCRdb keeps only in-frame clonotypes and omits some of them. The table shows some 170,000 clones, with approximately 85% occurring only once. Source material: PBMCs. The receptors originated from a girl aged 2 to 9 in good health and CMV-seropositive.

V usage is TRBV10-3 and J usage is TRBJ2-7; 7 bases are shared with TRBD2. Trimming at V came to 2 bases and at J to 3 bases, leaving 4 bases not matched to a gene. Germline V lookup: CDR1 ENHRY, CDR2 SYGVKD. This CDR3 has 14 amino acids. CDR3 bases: TGTGCCATCAGTGAGGTTCTAGCGGTCTACGAGCAGTACTTC. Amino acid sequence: CAISEVLAVYEQYF.

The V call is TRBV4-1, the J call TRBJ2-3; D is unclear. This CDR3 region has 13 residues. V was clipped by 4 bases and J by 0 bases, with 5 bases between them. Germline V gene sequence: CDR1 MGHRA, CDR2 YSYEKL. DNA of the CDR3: TGCGCCAGCAGCCTGACTAGCACAGATACGCAGTATTTT. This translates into CASSLTSTDTQYF.

Here the CDR3 reads CASSQGARQYF. The CDR3 coding sequence is TGCGCCAGCAGCCAAGGGGCCAGGCAGTATTTT. This chain links TRBV4-1 with TRBJ2-3; D gene uncertain. Deletions cut 1 base from V and 11 bases from J, with 7 bases between. The CDR3 is made up of 11 amino acids. In germline, CDR1 is MGHRA, CDR2 YSYEKL.

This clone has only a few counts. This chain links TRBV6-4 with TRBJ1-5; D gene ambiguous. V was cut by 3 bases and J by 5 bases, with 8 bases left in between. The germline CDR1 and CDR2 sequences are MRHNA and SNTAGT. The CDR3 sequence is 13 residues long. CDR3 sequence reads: CASSETLDQPQHF. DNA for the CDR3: TGTGCCAGCAGTGAAACTCTCGATCAGCCCCAGCATTTT.

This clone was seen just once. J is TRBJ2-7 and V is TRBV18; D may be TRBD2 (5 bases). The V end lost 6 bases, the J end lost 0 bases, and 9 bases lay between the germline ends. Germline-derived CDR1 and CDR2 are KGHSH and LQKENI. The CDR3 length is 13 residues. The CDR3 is CASSLGSSYEQYF. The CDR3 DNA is TGTGCCAGCTCTTTGGGGAGCTCCTACGAGCAGTACTTC.

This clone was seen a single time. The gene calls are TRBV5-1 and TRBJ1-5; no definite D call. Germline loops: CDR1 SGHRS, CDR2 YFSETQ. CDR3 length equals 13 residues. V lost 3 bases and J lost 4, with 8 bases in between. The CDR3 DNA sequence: TGCGCCAGCAGCTCAACACCGAATCAGCCCCAGCATTTT. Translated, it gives CASSSTPNQPQHF.

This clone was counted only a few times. CDR3 sequence reads: CASSRMRVGTGELFF. The CDR3, as DNA: TGTGCCAGCAGTCGGATGAGGGTCGGCACCGGGGAGCTGTTTTTT. The chain couples TRBV25-1 to TRBJ2-2, with a tentative D call TRBD2 (5 bases). The CDR3 is 15 residues long. The V gene lost 5 bases and the J gene lost 4 bases, with 14 bases spanning the gap. CDR1 is MGHDK, CDR2 SYGVNS, per germline.

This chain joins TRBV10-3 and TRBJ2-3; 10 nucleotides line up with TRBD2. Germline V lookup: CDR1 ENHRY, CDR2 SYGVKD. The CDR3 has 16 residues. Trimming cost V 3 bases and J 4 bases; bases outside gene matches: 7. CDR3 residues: CAISELAGRSPDTQYF. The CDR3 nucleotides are TGTGCCATCAGTGAACTAGCGGGACGGTCCCCAGATACGCAGTATTTT.

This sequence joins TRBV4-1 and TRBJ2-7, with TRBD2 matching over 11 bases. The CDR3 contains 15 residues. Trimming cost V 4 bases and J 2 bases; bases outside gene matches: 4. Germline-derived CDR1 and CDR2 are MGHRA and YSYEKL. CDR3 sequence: CASSPIAGGPYEQYF. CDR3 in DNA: TGCGCCAGCAGCCCCATAGCGGGAGGGCCCTACGAGCAGTACTTC.

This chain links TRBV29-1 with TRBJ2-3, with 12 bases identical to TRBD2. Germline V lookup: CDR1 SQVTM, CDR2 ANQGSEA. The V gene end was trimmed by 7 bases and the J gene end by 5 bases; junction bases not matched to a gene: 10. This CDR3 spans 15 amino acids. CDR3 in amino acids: CSALLAGGRGDTQYF. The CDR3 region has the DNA TGCAGCGCCCTACTAGCGGGAGGAAGAGGAGATACGCAGTATTTT.

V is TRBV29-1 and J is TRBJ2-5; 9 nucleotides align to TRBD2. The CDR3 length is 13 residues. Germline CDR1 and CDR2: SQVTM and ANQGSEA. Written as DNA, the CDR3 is TGCAGTTCAGCGGGAGGCTCCAGAGAGACCCAGTACTTC. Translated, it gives CSSAGGSRETQYF.

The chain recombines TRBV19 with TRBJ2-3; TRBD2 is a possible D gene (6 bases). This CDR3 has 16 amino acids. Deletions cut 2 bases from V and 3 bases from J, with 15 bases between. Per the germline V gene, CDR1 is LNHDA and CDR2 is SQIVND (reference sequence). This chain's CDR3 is CASSITPGARTDTQYF. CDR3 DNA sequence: TGTGCCAGTAGTATAACTCCGGGAGCTCGGACAGATACGCAGTATTTT.

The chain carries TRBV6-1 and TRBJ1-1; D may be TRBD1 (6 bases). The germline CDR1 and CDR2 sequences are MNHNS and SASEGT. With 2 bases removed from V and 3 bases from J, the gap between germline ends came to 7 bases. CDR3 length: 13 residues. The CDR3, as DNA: TGTGCCAGCAGTGAACAGGGGCACACTGAAGCTTTCTTT. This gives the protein CASSEQGHTEAFF.

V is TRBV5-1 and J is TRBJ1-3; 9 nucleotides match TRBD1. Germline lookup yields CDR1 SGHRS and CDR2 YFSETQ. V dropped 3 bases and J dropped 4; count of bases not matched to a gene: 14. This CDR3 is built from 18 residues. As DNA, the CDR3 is TGCGCCAGCAGCTCCGGGACAGGGACCTCTGTCAGAGGAAACACCATATATTTT. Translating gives CASSSGTGTSVRGNTIYF.

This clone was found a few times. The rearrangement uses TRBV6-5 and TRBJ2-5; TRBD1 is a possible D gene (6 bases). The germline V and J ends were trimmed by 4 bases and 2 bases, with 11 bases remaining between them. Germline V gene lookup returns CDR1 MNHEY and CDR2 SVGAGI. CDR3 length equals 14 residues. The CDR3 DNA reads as TGTGCCAGCAGTTCAACGGACAGACAAGAGACCCAGTACTTC. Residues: CASSSTDRQETQYF.

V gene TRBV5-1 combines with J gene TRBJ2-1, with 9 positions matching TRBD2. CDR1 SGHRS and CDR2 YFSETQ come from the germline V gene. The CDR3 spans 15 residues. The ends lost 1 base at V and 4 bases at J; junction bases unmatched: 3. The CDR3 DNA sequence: TGCGCCAGCAGCTTGTTGGCGGGGGGGTACAATGAGCAGTTCTTC. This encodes CASSLLAGGYNEQFF.

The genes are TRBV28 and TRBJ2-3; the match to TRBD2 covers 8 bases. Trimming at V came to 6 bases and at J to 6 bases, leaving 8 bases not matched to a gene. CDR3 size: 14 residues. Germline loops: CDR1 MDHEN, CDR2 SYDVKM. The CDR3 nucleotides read TGTGCCAGCAGGCAGCGGGGGAGAGGGGATACGCAGTATTTT. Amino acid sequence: CASRQRGRGDTQYF.

The DNA of the CDR3 is TGTGCCAGCAGGGACAGGGGTGCTAATGAAAAACTGTTTTTT. It is translated as CASRDRGANEKLFF. The rearrangement joins TRBV2 to TRBJ1-4, with TRBD1 identical over 9 bases. From germline, CDR1 is SNHLY and CDR2 FYNNEI. This CDR3 is built from 14 residues. Germline trimming cut 6 bases from V and 3 bases from J; bases unmatched to any gene: 2.

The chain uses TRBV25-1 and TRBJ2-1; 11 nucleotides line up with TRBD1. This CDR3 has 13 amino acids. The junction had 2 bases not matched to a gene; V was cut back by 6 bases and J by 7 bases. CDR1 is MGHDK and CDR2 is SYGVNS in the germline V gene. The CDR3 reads CASSGTGGNEQFF. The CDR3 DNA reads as TGTGCCAGCAGCGGGACAGGGGGGAATGAGCAGTTCTTC.

The CDR3 spells CASSRGELAKNIQYF. The DNA for the CDR3 is TGTGCCAGCAGCCGGGGAGAGCTAGCCAAAAACATTCAGTACTTC. The V gene is TRBV28, the J gene TRBJ2-4, with TRBD2 as a possible D gene (5 bases). V lost 6 bases and J 0 bases, leaving 12 bases between the germline ends. Per the germline V gene, CDR1 is MDHEN and CDR2 is SYDVKM. CDR3 size: 15 residues.

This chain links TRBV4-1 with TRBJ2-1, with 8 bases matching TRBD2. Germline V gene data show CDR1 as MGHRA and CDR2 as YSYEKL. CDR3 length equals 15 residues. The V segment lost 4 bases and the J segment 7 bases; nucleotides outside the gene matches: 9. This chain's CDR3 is CASSPGLVSGNEQFF. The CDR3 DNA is TGCGCCAGCAGCCCGGGACTAGTTTCTGGTAATGAGCAGTTCTTC.

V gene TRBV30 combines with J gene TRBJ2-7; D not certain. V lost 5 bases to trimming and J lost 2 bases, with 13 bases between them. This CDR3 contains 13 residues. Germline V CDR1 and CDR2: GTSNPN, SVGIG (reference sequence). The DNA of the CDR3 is TGTGCCTGGTCCCTAGTACCTCCCTACGAGCAGTACTTC. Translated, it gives CAWSLVPPYEQYF. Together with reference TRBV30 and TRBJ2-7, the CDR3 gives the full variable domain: SQTIHQWPATLVQPVGSPLSLECTVEGTSNPNLYWYRQAAGRGLQLLFYSVGIGQISSEVPQNLSASRPQDRQFILSSKKLLLSDSGFYLCAWSLVPPYEQYFGPGTRLTVT.

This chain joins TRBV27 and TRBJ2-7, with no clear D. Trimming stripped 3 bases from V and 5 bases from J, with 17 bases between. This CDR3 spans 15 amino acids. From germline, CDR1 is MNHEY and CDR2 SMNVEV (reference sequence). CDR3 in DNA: TGTGCCAGCAGTTTTGGTGGTAGCAGCATCCACGAGCAGTACTTC. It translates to CASSFGGSSIHEQYF.

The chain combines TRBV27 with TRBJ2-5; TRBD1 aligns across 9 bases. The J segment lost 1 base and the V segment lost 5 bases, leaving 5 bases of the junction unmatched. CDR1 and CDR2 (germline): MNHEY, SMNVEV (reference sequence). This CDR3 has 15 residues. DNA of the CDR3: TGTGCCAGCAGTCCACAGGGGGCCGCCCAAGAGACCCAGTACTTC. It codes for CASSPQGAAQETQYF.

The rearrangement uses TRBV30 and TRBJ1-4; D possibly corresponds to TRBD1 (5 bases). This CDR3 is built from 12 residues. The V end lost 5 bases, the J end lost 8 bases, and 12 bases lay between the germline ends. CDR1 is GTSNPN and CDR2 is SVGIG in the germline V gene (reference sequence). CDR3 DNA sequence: TGTGCCTGGCGGGGGATGCAGGAAAAACTGTTTTTT. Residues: CAWRGMQEKLFF.

CDR3 DNA sequence: TGTGCCTGGAGCCCGCGGGAGTTTGAGTACAATGAGCAGTTCTTC. This encodes CAWSPREFEYNEQFF. This chain links TRBV30 with TRBJ2-1; 7 bases are shared with TRBD2. The junction had 9 bases not matched to a gene; V was cut back by 3 bases and J by 4 bases. CDR3 size: 15 residues. Germline assignment: CDR1 GTSNPN and CDR2 SVGIG (reference sequence).

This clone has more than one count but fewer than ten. Here the CDR3 reads CAWGTGLGNTIYF. CDR3 nucleotides: TGTGCCTGGGGAACAGGGTTAGGAAACACCATATATTTT. The chain links TRBV30 to TRBJ1-3; D is possibly TRBD1 (6 bases). V lost 5 bases and J lost 4, with 12 bases in between. CDR1 GTSNPN and CDR2 SVGIG come from the germline V gene (reference sequence). CDR3 length: 13 residues.

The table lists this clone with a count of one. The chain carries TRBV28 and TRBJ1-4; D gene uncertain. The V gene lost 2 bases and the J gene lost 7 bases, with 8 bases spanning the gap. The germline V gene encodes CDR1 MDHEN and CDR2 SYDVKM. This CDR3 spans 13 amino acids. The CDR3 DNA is TGTGCCAGCAGTTTAGGAGGGAGTGAAAAACTGTTTTTT. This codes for CASSLGGSEKLFF.

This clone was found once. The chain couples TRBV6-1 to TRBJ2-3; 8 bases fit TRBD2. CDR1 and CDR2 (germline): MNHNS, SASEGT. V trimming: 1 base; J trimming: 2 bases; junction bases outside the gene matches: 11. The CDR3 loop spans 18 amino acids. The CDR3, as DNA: TGTGCCAGCAGTGAAGGAAGAGTTTCTAGCGGGTCCACAGATACGCAGTATTTT. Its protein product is CASSEGRVSSGSTDTQYF.